The 8 T cell receptor beta chains given below trace back to one sample, sequenced in a study of shared clonotypes between healthy human individuals. The protocol was immunoSEQ multiplex PCR, while the TCRdb copy is restricted to in-frame clones and leaves out a portion. The table shows some 450,000 clones, with around 77% occurring only once. Sequencing was done on a sample of PBMCs. Source of these receptors: a woman aged 40-49 years in good health. Some clones in this sample may be carry-over from other donors' samples.

The chain recombines TRBV6-1 with TRBJ1-1; 8 nucleotides line up with TRBD1. The CDR3 contains 13 residues. Germline CDR1 is MNHNS and CDR2 is SASEGT. V was clipped by 5 bases and J by 3 bases; unmatched bases: 2. The CDR3 loop reads CASSLDRDTEAFF. CDR3 DNA: TGTGCCAGCAGTTTGGACAGGGACACTGAAGCTTTCTTT.

The chain recombines TRBV7-8 with TRBJ2-2; D uncertain. Germline V gene lookup returns CDR1 SGHVS and CDR2 FQNEAQ. Trimming removed 10 bases from V and 2 bases from J, with 17 bases in between. This CDR3 is built from 15 residues. The CDR3 bases are TGTGCCAACATCCGCTTTCAGGAAAACACCGGGGAGCTGTTTTTT. Translating gives CANIRFQENTGELFF.

This clone has more than one count but fewer than ten. The chain carries TRBV6-6 and TRBJ2-5, with 10 bases matching TRBD1. V trimming: 6 bases; J trimming: 3 bases; junction bases outside the gene matches: 1. The germline gives CDR1 MNHNY, CDR2 SVGAGI (reference sequence). This CDR3 has 13 amino acids. DNA of the CDR3: TGTGCCAGCAGGGGACAGGGGAAAGAGACCCAGTACTTC. Translated: CASRGQGKETQYF.

This clone was found a few times. J is TRBJ1-1 and V is TRBV11-3, with TRBD1 matching 7 bases. Germline CDR1 reads SGHNT; CDR2 reads YENEEA. The CDR3 contains 13 residues. The J segment lost 11 bases and the V segment lost 5 bases, leaving 11 bases of the junction unmatched. CDR3 in amino acids: CASSDGYRGRAFF. The DNA for the CDR3 is TGTGCCAGCAGCGATGGCTACAGGGGACGTGCTTTCTTT.

In regard to this clone: A single base separates this from a much larger clone, so it may be a read error. The chain employs TRBV10-2 and TRBJ1-5; 7 positions agree with TRBD1. CDR1 is WSHSY, CDR2 SAAADI, per germline. CDR3 length: 18 amino acids. The CDR3 loop is CAGSETGFELFSNQPQHF. CDR3 coding DNA: TGCGCCGGCAGTGAGACAGGGTTCGAATTATTTAGCAATCAGCCCCAGCATTTT.

The chain is built from TRBV2 and TRBJ2-1; D gene unclear. Between the trimmed V and J ends, which lost 4 bases and 0 bases, there was a span of 16 bases. The CDR3 sequence is 17 residues long. Germline CDR1 reads SNHLY; CDR2 reads FYNNEI. The CDR3 here is CASSGFETPSSYNEQFF. CDR3 DNA sequence: TGTGCCAGCAGTGGATTTGAGACACCGAGCTCCTACAATGAGCAGTTCTTC.

The rearrangement joins TRBV2 to TRBJ2-7; 12 positions agree with TRBD2. The J segment lost 5 bases and the V segment lost 5 bases, leaving 4 bases of the junction unmatched. This CDR3 has 14 residues. The V gene's germline CDR1 is SNHLY and CDR2 FYNNEI. The CDR3 nucleotides are TGTGCCAGCAGTAGACTAGCGGGAGTAGACGAGCAGTACTTC. Translation: CASSRLAGVDEQYF.

The rearrangement joins TRBV15 to TRBJ1-2, with D possibly TRBD1 on 6 matching bases. V was clipped by 0 bases and J by 4 bases, with 12 bases between them. CDR1 is LNHNV and CDR2 is YYDKDF in the germline V gene (reference sequence). This CDR3 is built from 15 residues. DNA of the CDR3: TGTGCCACCAGCAGAGATCCCAGGGGCACCTATGGCTACACCTTC. Its protein is CATSRDPRGTYGYTF.